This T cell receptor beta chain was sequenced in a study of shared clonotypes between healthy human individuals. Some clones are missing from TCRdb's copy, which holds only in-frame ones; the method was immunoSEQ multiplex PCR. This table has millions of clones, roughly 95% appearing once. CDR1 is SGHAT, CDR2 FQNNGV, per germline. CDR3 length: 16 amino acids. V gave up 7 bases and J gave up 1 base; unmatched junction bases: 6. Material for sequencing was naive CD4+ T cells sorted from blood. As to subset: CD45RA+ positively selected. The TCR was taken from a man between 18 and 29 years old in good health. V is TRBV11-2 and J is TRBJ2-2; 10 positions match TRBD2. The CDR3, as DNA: TGTGCCAGCACCACATCTAGCGGGGGGAACACCGGGGAGCTGTTTTTT. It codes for CASTTSSGGNTGELFF.